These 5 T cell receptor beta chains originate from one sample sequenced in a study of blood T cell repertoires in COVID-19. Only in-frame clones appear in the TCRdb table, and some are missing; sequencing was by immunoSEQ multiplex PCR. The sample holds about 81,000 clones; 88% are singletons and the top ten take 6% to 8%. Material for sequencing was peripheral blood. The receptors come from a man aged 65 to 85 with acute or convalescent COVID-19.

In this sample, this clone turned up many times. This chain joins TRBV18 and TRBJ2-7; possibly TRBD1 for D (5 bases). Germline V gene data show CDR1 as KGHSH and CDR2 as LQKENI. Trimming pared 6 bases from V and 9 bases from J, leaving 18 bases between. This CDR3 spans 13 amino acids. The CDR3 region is CASSPEAGKGQYF. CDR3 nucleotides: TGTGCCAGCTCCCCCGAGGCAGGGAAGGGGCAGTACTTC.

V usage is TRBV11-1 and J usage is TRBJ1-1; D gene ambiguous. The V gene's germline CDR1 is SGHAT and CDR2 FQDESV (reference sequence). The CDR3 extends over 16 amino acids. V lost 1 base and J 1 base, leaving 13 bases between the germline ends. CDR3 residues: CASSLVSGEENTEAFF. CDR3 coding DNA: TGTGCCAGCAGCTTAGTATCCGGGGAGGAGAACACTGAAGCTTTCTTT.

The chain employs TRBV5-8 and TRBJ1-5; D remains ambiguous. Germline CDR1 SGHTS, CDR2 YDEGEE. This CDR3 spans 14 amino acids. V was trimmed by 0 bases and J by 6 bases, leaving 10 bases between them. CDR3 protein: CASSLVLVSQPQHF. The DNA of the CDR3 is TGTGCCAGCAGCTTGGTTTTGGTTAGTCAGCCCCAGCATTTT. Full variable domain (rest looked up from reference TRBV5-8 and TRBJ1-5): EAGVTQSPTHLIKTRGQQATLRCSPISGHTSVYWYQQALGLGLQFLLWYDEGEERNRGNFPPRFSGRQFPNYSSELNVNALELEDSALYLCASSLVLVSQPQHFGDGTRLSIL.

This CDR3 is CASSQWIQGWEKLFF. The CDR3 DNA reads TGCGCCAGCAGCCAATGGATCCAGGGTTGGGAAAAACTGTTTTTT. The chain joins TRBV4-3 to TRBJ1-4; D might be TRBD1 (5 bases). Trimming left V 2 bases short and J 8 bases short, with 15 bases between. The CDR3 totals 15 residues. Germline assignment: CDR1 LGHNA and CDR2 YSLEER.

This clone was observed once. In DNA, the CDR3 is TGTGCCAGCAGTGAAGGACAGGCAGCCCCAGATACGCAGTATTTT. It yields the protein CASSEGQAAPDTQYF. J is TRBJ2-3 and V is TRBV2, with D perhaps TRBD1 (6 bases). Trimming stripped 1 base from V and 4 bases from J, with 12 bases between. Germline V CDR1 and CDR2: SNHLY, FYNNEI. The CDR3 totals 15 residues.